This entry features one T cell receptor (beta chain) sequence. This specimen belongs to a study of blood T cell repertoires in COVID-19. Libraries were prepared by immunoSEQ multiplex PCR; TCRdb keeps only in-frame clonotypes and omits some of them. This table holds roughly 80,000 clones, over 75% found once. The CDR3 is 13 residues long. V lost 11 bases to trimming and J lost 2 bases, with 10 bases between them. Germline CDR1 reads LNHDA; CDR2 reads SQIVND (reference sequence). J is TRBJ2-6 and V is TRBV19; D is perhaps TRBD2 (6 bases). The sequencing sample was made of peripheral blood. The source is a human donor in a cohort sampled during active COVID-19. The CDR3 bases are TGTGCCGCCGGGACTGCTGGGGCCAACGTCCTGACTTTC. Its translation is CAAGTAGANVLTF.